This passage covers 9 T cell receptor beta chains from one sample sequenced in a study of CD8+ T cells in alopecia areata. Extraction and reverse transcription of RNA yielded cDNA as the sequencing template. Clones were sequenced by immunoSEQ multiplex PCR, and TCRdb holds only the in-frame ones, with some missing. The sample has 150,000 to 200,000 clones, roughly 64% seen once; the top ten hold about 5.1%. The sample's treatment: oral pan-JAK inhibitor, 5-10 mg twice daily. The input for sequencing was CD4+ T cells sorted from blood, taken at week 24, from a patient treated with tofacitinib. The source is a human donor with alopecia areata.

V gene TRBV20-1 combines with J gene TRBJ1-1; D not certain. Germline CDR1 reads DFQATT; CDR2 reads SNEGSKA (reference sequence). The CDR3 runs to 10 residues. The V end lost 5 bases, the J end lost 7 bases, and 8 bases lay between the germline ends. The CDR3 loop is CSALVVEAFF. Here the CDR3 DNA reads TGCAGTGCTCTAGTGGTTGAAGCTTTCTTT.

The chain joins TRBV7-2 to TRBJ2-7; TRBD1 agrees at 10 bases. Unmatched junction bases numbered 9, after V lost 5 bases and J lost 2 bases. The CDR3 has 16 amino acids. The germline V gene has CDR1 SGHTA and CDR2 FQGNSA. CDR3 in amino acids: CASSDNRDRGAYEQYF. CDR3 DNA: TGTGCCAGCAGCGATAACCGGGACAGGGGAGCCTACGAGCAGTACTTC.

The chain is built from TRBV18 and TRBJ2-3; 9 nucleotides line up with TRBD1. V shed 6 bases, J shed 4 bases, and the junction held 5 bases outside the gene matches. Germline CDR1 KGHSH, CDR2 LQKENI. CDR3 length equals 14 residues. The chain's CDR3 is CASSDRGAADTQYF. CDR3 DNA: TGTGCCAGCTCGGACAGGGGCGCAGCAGATACGCAGTATTTT.

The rearrangement links TRBV2 to TRBJ2-5, with D possibly being TRBD2 (6 bases). The CDR3 extends over 15 amino acids. V lost 7 bases and J 2 bases, leaving 17 bases between the germline ends. CDR1 and CDR2 from the germline V gene are SNHLY and FYNNEI. The CDR3 here is CASKWGDEEQETQYF. The CDR3 DNA reads as TGTGCCAGCAAGTGGGGGGATGAGGAACAAGAGACCCAGTACTTC. The whole variable domain, filled in from reference TRBV2 and TRBJ2-5, reads EPEVTQTPSHQVTQMGQEVILRCVPISNHLYFYWYRQILGQKVEFLVSFYNNEISEKSEIFDDQFSVERPDGSNFTLKIRSTKLEDSAMYFCASKWGDEEQETQYFGPGTRLLVL.

The chain has TRBV19 and TRBJ1-5; no definite D call. Germline V gene lookup returns CDR1 LNHDA and CDR2 SQIVND (reference sequence). V was trimmed by 7 bases and J by 1 base, leaving 14 bases between them. The CDR3 contains 15 residues. The CDR3 here is CASTPGTVSNQPQHF. CDR3 DNA: TGTGCCAGTACCCCAGGAACAGTGAGCAATCAGCCCCAGCATTTT.

The CDR3 here is CASIGLAGRILTYNEQFF. The DNA for the CDR3 is TGTGCCAGCATCGGACTAGCGGGGAGGATTTTGACCTACAATGAGCAGTTCTTC. The chain is built from TRBV28 and TRBJ2-1, with 12 bases fitting TRBD2. The V and J ends lost 7 bases and 2 bases, in that order; junction bases with no gene match: 12. The CDR3 covers 18 residues. CDR1 MDHEN and CDR2 SYDVKM come from the germline V gene.

The genes are TRBV7-2 and TRBJ2-7; 7 bases are shared with TRBD1. Per germline, CDR1 SGHTA and CDR2 FQGNSA. V lost 0 bases and J lost 6; bases outside the gene matches: 5. The CDR3 sequence is 14 residues long. Here the CDR3 reads CASSLARGPGEQYF. CDR3 nucleotides: TGTGCCAGCAGCTTAGCTAGGGGGCCAGGCGAGCAGTACTTC.

The rearrangement links TRBV7-9 to TRBJ1-4; D is uncertain. Trimming removed 5 bases from V and 0 bases from J, with 7 bases in between. Germline CDR1 SEHNR, CDR2 FQNEAQ (reference sequence). This CDR3 has 14 amino acids. For the CDR3, the DNA is TGTGCCAGCAGCCTATTTGCAACTAATGAAAAACTGTTTTTT. Residues: CASSLFATNEKLFF.

The chain is built from TRBV30 and TRBJ2-1; 8 bases match TRBD2. The CDR3 runs 14 residues. CDR1 GTSNPN and CDR2 SVGIG come from the germline V gene (reference sequence). V lost 1 base and J lost 14; bases outside the gene matches: 13. The CDR3 DNA reads as TGTGCCTGGAGTGACTCACCGTCCGGGACTAGGAAGTTCTTC. This encodes CAWSDSPSGTRKFF.